These 29 T cell receptor beta chains share one sample of origin, sequenced in a study of radiotherapy plus CTLA-4 blockade in lung cancer. The assay was immunoSEQ multiplex PCR, and TCRdb's table has in-frame clones only and misses some. Of 25,000 to 30,000 clones listed, around 79% are singletons. Source: peripheral blood, taken from a patient treated with radiotherapy plus ipilimumab. These receptors were collected from a human donor with non-small cell lung cancer that progressed on radiotherapy plus ipilimumab.

V and J are TRBV7-9 and TRBJ1-2; 9 bases line up with TRBD1. This CDR3 contains 14 residues. Germline CDR1 is SEHNR and CDR2 is FQNEAQ (reference sequence). The ends lost 1 base at V and 4 bases at J; junction bases unmatched: 1. Written as DNA, the CDR3 is TGTGCCAGCAGCTTAGGGACAGGGGCCTATGGCTACACCTTC. Translated: CASSLGTGAYGYTF.

This clone has more than one count but fewer than ten. V usage is TRBV19 and J usage is TRBJ2-3, with D possibly being TRBD1 or TRBD2 (5 bases each). V was cut by 3 bases and J by 3 bases, with 13 bases left in between. This CDR3 is 15 amino acids long. Germline CDR1 and CDR2: LNHDA and SQIVND (reference sequence). CDR3 nucleotides: TGTGCCAGTAGTATTTTGGGGGTCTCTACAGATACGCAGTATTTT. As protein: CASSILGVSTDTQYF.

This clone has a handful of counts. The chain carries TRBV30 and TRBJ2-3; D is perhaps TRBD2 (6 bases). The CDR3 length is 15 residues. The germline CDR1 and CDR2 sequences are GTSNPN and SVGIG (reference sequence). Trimming removed 0 bases at V and 4 bases at J, with 14 bases between. In DNA form, the CDR3 reads TGTGCCTGGAGTGTATCGGGGAGGAGGGCAGATACGCAGTATTTT. Protein product: CAWSVSGRRADTQYF.

The CDR3 protein is CASGKSDGYQETQYF. DNA for the CDR3: TGTGCTAGTGGAAAATCCGACGGGTACCAAGAGACCCAGTACTTC. The chain recombines TRBV12-5 with TRBJ2-5; D call uncertain. The germline V gene encodes CDR1 LGHNT and CDR2 FRNRAP. The length of the CDR3 is 15 residues. V lost 6 bases to trimming and J lost 0 bases, with 14 bases between them.

V and J are TRBV7-3 and TRBJ2-6; the match to TRBD1 covers 8 bases. V dropped 3 bases and J dropped 4; count of bases not matched to a gene: 8. The CDR3 is 17 amino acids. Germline V gene data show CDR1 as SGHTA and CDR2 as FQGTGA. The CDR3 region is CASSFGTGNTGANVLTF. CDR3 in DNA: TGTGCCAGCAGCTTCGGGACAGGAAACACGGGGGCCAACGTCCTGACTTTC.

V and J are TRBV9 and TRBJ2-2; no clear D gene. The germline V gene has CDR1 SGDLS and CDR2 YYNGEE. V shed 6 bases and J shed 2 bases, with 5 bases lying between them. The CDR3 length is 12 residues. In nucleotides, the CDR3 is TGTGCCAGCACAGACAACACCGGGGAGCTGTTTTTT. This encodes CASTDNTGELFF.

The V and J genes are TRBV5-1 and TRBJ1-5; D gene ambiguous. Looked up from germline, CDR1 is SGHRS and CDR2 is YFSETQ. Trimming pared 0 bases from V and 4 bases from J, leaving 11 bases between. The CDR3 totals 15 residues. The CDR3 nucleotides are TGCGCCAGCAGCTTGGCCCCGGGTGAGAATCAGCCCCAGCATTTT. It yields the protein CASSLAPGENQPQHF.

J is TRBJ2-1 and V is TRBV29-1; TRBD2 agrees at 14 bases. V was pared by 3 bases and J by 8 bases, with 3 bases of the junction left unmatched. CDR1 SQVTM and CDR2 ANQGSEA come from the germline V gene. The CDR3 loop spans 14 amino acids. The CDR3 nucleotides read TGCAGCGTTGATGGGACTAGCGGGAGTTATGAGCAGTTCTTC. It encodes CSVDGTSGSYEQFF.

The genes are TRBV10-3 and TRBJ2-3; the match to TRBD2 covers 7 bases. The ends lost 0 bases at V and 4 bases at J; junction bases unmatched: 4. Germline V lookup: CDR1 ENHRY, CDR2 SYGVKD. This CDR3 has 15 amino acids. The CDR3 reads CAISESGGSADTQYF. DNA of the CDR3: TGTGCCATCAGTGAGTCGGGAGGGAGCGCAGATACGCAGTATTTT.

This clone was counted a single time. CDR3: CASSRGGSNQPQHF. CDR3 DNA sequence: TGTGCCAGCAGCAGGGGGGGAAGCAATCAGCCCCAGCATTTT. This chain links TRBV5-4 with TRBJ1-5; the D gene is possibly TRBD1 (6 bases). In germline, CDR1 is SGHNT, CDR2 YYREEE (reference sequence). V was pared by 4 bases and J by 1 base, with 9 bases between. The CDR3 has 14 amino acids. Full variable domain (rest looked up from reference TRBV5-4 and TRBJ1-5): ETGVTQSPTHLIKTRGQQVTLRCSSQSGHNTVSWYQQALGQGPQFIFQYYREEENGRGNFPPRFSGLQFPNYSSELNVNALELDDSALYLCASSRGGSNQPQHFGDGTRLSIL.

This chain joins TRBV6-5 and TRBJ1-4; 7 bases align to TRBD1. The CDR3 length is 12 residues. Germline lookup yields CDR1 MNHEY and CDR2 SVGAGI. Losses at the gene ends were 6 bases for V and 16 bases for J; bases not matched to a gene: 11. The CDR3 coding sequence is TGTGCCAGCAGCCTCCCCGTGGGACAGTGGTTTTTT. As protein: CASSLPVGQWFF.

The table lists this clone with a count of one. The chain combines TRBV4-3 with TRBJ2-3, with a tentative D call TRBD2 (5 bases). V gave up 5 bases and J gave up 1 base, with 10 bases separating them. CDR1 and CDR2 from the germline V gene are LGHNA and YSLEER. The CDR3 is 14 amino acids. The CDR3 DNA reads as TGCGCCAGCAGCGCAGACGGGGGCACAGATACGCAGTATTTT. It encodes CASSADGGTDTQYF.

This chain uses TRBV7-9 with TRBJ1-1; D gene ambiguous. Germline V gives CDR1 SEHNR, CDR2 FQNEAQ (reference sequence). V dropped 0 bases and J dropped 5 bases, with 7 bases sitting between them. The CDR3 has 13 amino acids. CDR3 coding DNA: TGTGCCAGCAGCTTAGCAGTAGGGACTGAAGCTTTCTTT. Protein: CASSLAVGTEAFF.

The rearrangement links TRBV10-3 to TRBJ1-1; 8 bases are a match to TRBD1. Germline CDR1 is ENHRY and CDR2 is SYGVKD. Trimming took 7 bases from V and 1 from J; bases not matched to a gene: 5. This CDR3 is built from 14 residues. The chain's CDR3 is CAINSQGGNTEAFF. The CDR3 DNA reads TGTGCCATCAACTCACAGGGGGGGAACACTGAAGCTTTCTTT.

The J gene is TRBJ2-5, the V gene TRBV2, with D unresolved. CDR1 is SNHLY and CDR2 is FYNNEI in the germline V gene. CDR3 size: 14 residues. The V end lost 3 bases, the J end lost 2 bases, and 10 bases lay between the germline ends. This chain's CDR3 is CASSDRTKQETQYF. The CDR3 DNA is TGTGCCAGCAGTGATCGTACAAAACAAGAGACCCAGTACTTC.

J is TRBJ2-7 and V is TRBV12-1; TRBD1 reflects the table's D call only, with no check against the DNA. TRBV12-1 is annotated as a pseudogene. This CDR3 has 19 residues. The CDR3 DNA is TGTGCCAGCAGCTTTAATACCCTCGGGACAGGCGGCCGGGCCAACGAGCAGTACTTC. It is translated as CASSFNTLGTGGRANEQYF.

This clone showed up just a few times. This rearrangement joins TRBV5-6 to TRBJ2-3, with 8 bases lining up with TRBD2. V was pared by 3 bases and J by 0 bases, with 6 bases of the junction left unmatched. Germline lookup yields CDR1 SGHDT and CDR2 YYEEEE. The CDR3 runs 16 residues. Here the CDR3 reads CASSSGLAYSTDTQYF. DNA for the CDR3: TGTGCCAGCAGCTCCGGACTAGCCTATAGCACAGATACGCAGTATTTT.

V gene TRBV6-5 combines with J gene TRBJ2-7, with D perhaps matching TRBD2 (5 bases). In germline, CDR1 is MNHEY, CDR2 SVGAGI. Trimming took off 6 bases at V and 2 bases at J, with 17 bases between the two ends. This CDR3 region has 15 residues. CDR3 sequence: CASSPPGNAAYEQYF. DNA of the CDR3: TGTGCCAGCAGCCCTCCCGGGAACGCGGCCTACGAGCAGTACTTC.

The chain has TRBV18 and TRBJ2-3, with D unresolved. Germline CDR1 is KGHSH and CDR2 is LQKENI. CDR3 length equals 15 residues. Trimming pared 3 bases from V and 0 bases from J, leaving 10 bases between. The CDR3 sequence is CASSPLSSSTDTQYF. The CDR3 coding sequence is TGTGCCAGCTCACCGCTTTCTTCGAGCACAGATACGCAGTATTTT. The full variable domain, with the rest looked up from reference TRBV18 and TRBJ2-3, is NAGVMQNPRHLVRRRGQEARLRCSPMKGHSHVYWYRQLPEEGLKFMVYLQKENIIDESGMPKERFSAEFPKEGPSILRIQQVVRGDSAAYFCASSPLSSSTDTQYFGPGTRLTVL.

This clone showed up just a few times. V usage is TRBV19 and J usage is TRBJ2-1; D remains ambiguous. The CDR3 totals 15 residues. V was trimmed by 1 base and J by 0 bases, leaving 7 bases between them. Germline CDR1 and CDR2: LNHDA and SQIVND (reference sequence). Here the CDR3 DNA reads TGTGCCAGTAGTATAGCAGGTTCCTCCTACAATGAGCAGTTCTTC. Translating it yields CASSIAGSSYNEQFF.

V gene TRBV27 combines with J gene TRBJ2-7; D gene unclear. This CDR3 has 11 amino acids. The germline V and J ends were trimmed by 5 bases and 3 bases, with 5 bases remaining between them. The V gene's germline CDR1 is MNHEY and CDR2 SMNVEV (reference sequence). The CDR3: CASSGNYEQYF. The CDR3 DNA is TGTGCCAGCAGTGGGAACTACGAGCAGTACTTC.

This clone was observed a few times. The genes are TRBV7-9 and TRBJ1-5, with 8 nucleotides matching TRBD1. This CDR3 region has 15 residues. Per germline, CDR1 SEHNR and CDR2 FQNEAQ (reference sequence). J gave up 7 bases and V 10 bases, and 15 bases lay outside the gene matches. In DNA form, the CDR3 reads TGTGCCACCGCGCCGTTACAGGGGGGTAGACAGCCCCAGCATTTT. Amino acids: CATAPLQGGRQPQHF.

This clone was picked up one time. This rearrangement joins TRBV28 to TRBJ1-3; TRBD1 agrees at 10 bases. The ends lost 8 bases at V and 0 bases at J; junction bases unmatched: 10. The CDR3 totals 17 residues. CDR1 is MDHEN, CDR2 SYDVKM, per germline. The CDR3 coding sequence is TGTGCCAGCCGACGGGACAGGGGTCACTACTCTGGAAACACCATATATTTT. Protein: CASRRDRGHYSGNTIYF.

The chain employs TRBV7-2 and TRBJ2-1; D perhaps matches TRBD1 (6 bases). Trimming removed 1 base from V and 3 bases from J, with 22 bases in between. Germline-derived CDR1 and CDR2 are SGHTA and FQGNSA. CDR3 length: 19 amino acids. CDR3 coding DNA: TGTGCCAGCAGCTTAGTAGTAGGGGGATACTTGACACTCTACAATGAGCAGTTCTTC. This encodes CASSLVVGGYLTLYNEQFF.

The chain combines TRBV27 with TRBJ2-3; 8 bases align to TRBD2. The CDR3 spans 17 residues. J lost 2 bases, V lost 5 bases, and 12 bases had no gene match. Germline V CDR1 and CDR2: MNHEY, SMNVEV (reference sequence). The CDR3: CASSGPATSGHTDTQYF. The CDR3 nucleotides are TGTGCCAGCAGTGGCCCGGCCACTAGCGGCCACACAGATACGCAGTATTTT.

The V call is TRBV28, the J call TRBJ1-3, with D unresolved. Trimming removed 2 bases from V and 6 bases from J, with 5 bases in between. Germline CDR1 MDHEN, CDR2 SYDVKM. CDR3 length equals 12 residues. The CDR3 loop reads CASSLPLNTIYF. CDR3 bases: TGTGCCAGCAGTTTACCCCTAAACACCATATATTTT.

The table lists this clone with a count of one. V gene TRBV4-3 combines with J gene TRBJ2-2; D is perhaps TRBD1 or TRBD2 (5 bases each). This CDR3 spans 16 amino acids. Looked up from germline, CDR1 is LGHNA and CDR2 is YSLEER. Trimming removed 0 bases from V and 4 bases from J, with 12 bases in between. CDR3 bases: TGCGCCAGCAGCCAAGATCAGGGACCGCGCACCGGGGAGCTGTTTTTT. Its protein product is CASSQDQGPRTGELFF.

In this sample, this clone turned up a few times. The chain recombines TRBV5-5 with TRBJ2-7, with D hard to call. Per the germline V gene, CDR1 is SGHKS and CDR2 is YYEKEE (reference sequence). The V end was cut by 0 bases, the J end by 0 bases, with 10 bases between. This CDR3 has 15 amino acids. CDR3 nucleotides: TGTGCCAGCAGCTTGGCCGGGTTTCTCTCCTACGAGCAGTACTTC. Protein sequence: CASSLAGFLSYEQYF.

A remark on this clone: Other DNA sequences within the sample encode an identical CDR3. This chain joins TRBV7-9 and TRBJ2-7; D might be TRBD1 (5 bases). The CDR3 is made up of 13 amino acids. V was pared by 5 bases and J by 8 bases, with 16 bases between. Looked up from germline, CDR1 is SEHNR and CDR2 is FQNEAQ (reference sequence). This CDR3 is CASSQGQGNKQYF. CDR3 DNA: TGTGCCAGCAGCCAAGGGCAGGGAAATAAGCAGTACTTC.